Presented here are 3 T cell receptor beta chains from one specimen sequenced in a study of beta chain features in type 1 diabetes (dated by TCRdb to between 2017 and 2018). To prepare the library, the immunoSEQ multiplex PCR assay was applied. All of the isolated RNA was reverse transcribed with the High Capacity cDNA Reverse Transcription Kit, so expressed TCRB transcripts were sequenced. In its TCRdb copy, this immuneACCESS table keeps in-frame sequences only and misses some clones. Where compared with another copy, unresolved V genes explain less than half of these, and the others have no known cause. The sample includes some 500,000 clones, with approximately 10% observed a single time. Over 0.04% of the sample belongs to the ten largest clones. Sequences were obtained from naive CD4+ T cells from blood. The sample's cell subset or site, from its label and the paper: true naive CD4+ T cells. Receptors were obtained from a woman aged 18-29 years in good health.

The chain joins TRBV30 to TRBJ1-2; 9 bases map to TRBD1. Germline V gene sequence: CDR1 GTSNPN, CDR2 SVGIG (reference sequence). V lost 3 bases to trimming and J lost 3 bases; unmatched junction nucleotides: 5. This CDR3 contains 14 residues. DNA for the CDR3: TGTGCCTGGAGAGCCCGGGACAGGGACTATGGCTACACCTTC. Translating it yields CAWRARDRDYGYTF.

This clone has only a few counts. The V gene is TRBV11-3, the J gene TRBJ2-3; maybe TRBD2 (5 bases). Trimming pared 8 bases from V and 2 bases from J, leaving 14 bases between. The CDR3 sequence is 14 residues long. Germline V gene sequence: CDR1 SGHNT, CDR2 YENEEA. CDR3 sequence reads: CASGPDGNTDTQYF. The CDR3, as DNA: TGTGCCAGCGGGCCGGACGGGAACACAGATACGCAGTATTTT.

This clone was observed a handful of times. This sequence joins TRBV1 and TRBJ1-5; the D call of TRBD1 is as the table states it, not checked on the DNA. TRBV1 is described as a pseudogene. This CDR3 has 16 residues. The DNA of the CDR3 is TGCACCAGCAGAGGACAGGGGAAGAAGTCTTGGCAGCCCCAGCATTTT. Protein sequence: CTSRGQGKKSWQPQHF.